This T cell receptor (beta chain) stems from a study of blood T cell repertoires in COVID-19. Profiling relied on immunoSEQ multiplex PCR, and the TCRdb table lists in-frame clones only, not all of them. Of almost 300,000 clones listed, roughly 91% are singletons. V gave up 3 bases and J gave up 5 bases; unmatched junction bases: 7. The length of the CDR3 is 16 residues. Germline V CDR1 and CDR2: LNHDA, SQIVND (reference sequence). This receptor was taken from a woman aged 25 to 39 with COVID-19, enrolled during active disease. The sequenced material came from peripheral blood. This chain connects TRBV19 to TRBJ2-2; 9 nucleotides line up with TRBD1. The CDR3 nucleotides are TGTGCCAGTAGTATCCCCGACAGGGGGGCGACCGGGGAGCTGTTTTTT. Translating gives CASSIPDRGATGELFF.